The 25 T cell receptor beta chains below were found in one sample sequenced in a study of T cell repertoires in cytomegalovirus infection. TCRdb processed the reads anew with MiXCR; each CDR3 protein has one entry. Here the sample spans fewer than 900,000 distinct CDR3 sequences, 25% to 35% being singletons. These TCRs are of unknown antigen specificity. The material was cultured CD8+ T cells from PBMCs, obtained from culture after CMV antigen stimulation. Receptors originate from a human donor in good health (CMV status not recorded). Some clones in this sample may be carry-over from other donors' samples.

The DNA of the CDR3 is TGTGCCATCAGTGACACAGGGGACTACGAGCAGTACTTC. Protein sequence: CAISDTGDYEQYF. The genes are TRBV10-3 and TRBJ2-7, with 7 bases lining up with TRBD1. Germline V gene data show CDR1 as ENHRY and CDR2 as SYGVKD. V was clipped by 3 bases and J by 3 bases; unmatched bases: 2. There are 13 residues in the CDR3.

In regard to this clonotype: This may arise from a read error, as a much more abundant clone is one base away. Given the absence of the conserved phenylalanine or tryptophan at the CDR3 end, a read error is likely. The chain has TRBV7-9 and TRBJ2-1; possible D gene TRBD1, 6 bases. The CDR3 has 15 residues. V lost 5 bases and J 8 bases, leaving 19 bases between the germline ends. Per germline, CDR1 SEHNR and CDR2 FQNEAQ (reference sequence). The CDR3 sequence is CASSPTGKNWDEQFC. CDR3 coding DNA: TGTGCCAGCAGCCCTACAGGGAAGAACTGGGATGAGCAGTTCTGC.

The chain carries TRBV7-9 and TRBJ2-4; 9 bases match TRBD1. The junction had 5 bases not matched to a gene; V was cut back by 3 bases and J by 2 bases. Looked up from germline, CDR1 is SEHNR and CDR2 is FQNEAQ (reference sequence). The CDR3 runs 16 residues. The CDR3 region has the DNA TGTGCCAGCAGCTTCCGGGACAGGGACACCAAAAACATTCAGTACTTC. This codes for CASSFRDRDTKNIQYF.

This clonotype was counted at least ten times. The chain has TRBV7-2 and TRBJ2-3; the match to TRBD2 covers 9 bases. This CDR3 spans 17 amino acids. V lost 2 bases and J lost 1; bases outside the gene matches: 7. Germline V gene lookup returns CDR1 SGHTA and CDR2 FQGNSA. In nucleotides, the CDR3 is TGTGCCAGCAGCTTATCAGGGGCGGGGGGGGGCACAGATACGCAGTATTTT. It encodes CASSLSGAGGGTDTQYF.

J is TRBJ1-2 and V is TRBV20-1; weak D call: TRBD1 (6 bases). CDR3 length: 12 residues. Trimming removed 5 bases from V and 7 bases from J, with 14 bases in between. The V gene's germline CDR1 is DFQATT and CDR2 SNEGSKA (reference sequence). The CDR3 DNA reads as TGCAGTGCTCGATACAGGGTCGCTGGCTACACCTTC. As protein: CSARYRVAGYTF.

The rearrangement uses TRBV7-8 and TRBJ1-1; a possible D gene is TRBD1 (6 bases). Between the trimmed V and J ends, which lost 2 bases and 2 bases, there was a span of 15 bases. The length of the CDR3 is 16 residues. Per germline, CDR1 SGHVS and CDR2 FQNEAQ. CDR3 residues: CASSLPKQGPNTEAFF. In DNA, the CDR3 is TGTGCCAGCAGCTTACCTAAACAGGGCCCCAACACTGAAGCTTTCTTT.

This clonotype was seen at least ten times. CDR3 in amino acids: CASSISENTEAFF. The DNA of the CDR3 is TGTGCCAGTAGTATCAGTGAGAACACTGAAGCTTTCTTT. V is TRBV19 and J is TRBJ1-1; no firm D call. V lost 3 bases to trimming and J lost 1 base, with 6 bases between them. The CDR3 loop spans 13 amino acids. From germline, CDR1 is LNHDA and CDR2 SQIVND (reference sequence).

In this sample, this clonotype turned up a few times. The chain uses TRBV27 and TRBJ2-1, with 12 bases identical to TRBD1. The CDR3 is made up of 16 amino acids. Looked up from germline, CDR1 is MNHEY and CDR2 is SMNVEV (reference sequence). J was trimmed by 6 bases and V by 7 bases; bases with no gene match: 10. The CDR3 DNA follows: TGTGCCAGCACCGCAAGGGGGACAGGGGGCCTCAATGAGCAGTTCTTC. It yields the protein CASTARGTGGLNEQFF.

This clonotype was seen a few times. V usage is TRBV5-6 and J usage is TRBJ2-5; 10 bases line up with TRBD1. Germline CDR1 reads SGHDT; CDR2 reads YYEEEE. The CDR3 totals 16 residues. The junction had 11 bases not matched to a gene; V was cut back by 4 bases and J by 5 bases. CDR3 bases: TGTGCCAGCAGCCGGGACAGGGGTTTCCATATGGAGACCCAGTACTTC. Amino acid sequence: CASSRDRGFHMETQYF.

The chain couples TRBV20-1 to TRBJ2-1, with 8 nucleotides matching TRBD2. J was trimmed by 7 bases and V by 5 bases; bases with no gene match: 16. The CDR3 consists of 16 residues. Germline loops: CDR1 DFQATT, CDR2 SNEGSKA (reference sequence). CDR3 coding DNA: TGCAGTGCTCCGGGGGTCGGCGGGGGGCCGAGGAATGAGCAGTTCTTC. Translating gives CSAPGVGGGPRNEQFF.

This clonotype turned up a few times. The chain joins TRBV6-2 or TRBV6-3 to TRBJ1-5; TRBD1 aligns across 12 bases. J was trimmed by 0 bases and V by 5 bases; bases with no gene match: 11. The CDR3 has 19 amino acids. CDR1 and CDR2 from the germline V gene are MNHEY and SVGEGT. DNA for the CDR3: TGTGCCAGCAGTACTGCGGGACAGGGGGCTCTTTTTAGCAATCAGCCCCAGCATTTT. This codes for CASSTAGQGALFSNQPQHF.

This clonotype was picked up one time. This chain connects TRBV6-2 or TRBV6-3 to TRBJ2-1, with D maybe TRBD2 (6 bases). This CDR3 comprises 12 residues. V was trimmed by 5 bases and J by 10 bases, leaving 12 bases between them. Germline CDR1 reads MNHEY; CDR2 reads SVGEGT. CDR3 sequence reads: CASSNTGVEQFF. The CDR3 DNA is TGTGCCAGCAGTAATACGGGGGTGGAGCAGTTCTTC.

The chain uses TRBV7-2 and TRBJ2-1; 7 bases line up with TRBD1. The CDR3 is 16 residues long. Germline V lookup: CDR1 SGHTA, CDR2 FQGNSA. V lost 1 base, J lost 7 bases, and 10 bases stayed unmatched. The CDR3 bases are TGTGCCAGCAGCTTAGAGCAGGGGGTAGGACAAAATGAGCAGTTCTTC. It codes for CASSLEQGVGQNEQFF.

The chain joins TRBV10-3 to TRBJ2-7, with a possible D match to TRBD1 (5 bases). This CDR3 region has 12 residues. With 3 bases removed from V and 2 bases from J, the gap between germline ends came to 5 bases. CDR1 and CDR2 from the germline V gene are ENHRY and SYGVKD. CDR3 residues: CAISDRAYEQYF. CDR3 DNA: TGTGCCATCAGTGACAGGGCCTACGAGCAGTACTTC.

In the case of this clonotype: A much larger clone differs by one base, so this may be a read error. This chain connects TRBV6-2 or TRBV6-3 to TRBJ1-2; D gene unclear. CDR3 size: 14 residues. Trimming cost V 4 bases and J 6 bases, with 15 bases left between them. Per germline, CDR1 MNHEY and CDR2 SVGEGT. For the CDR3, the DNA is TGTGCCAGCAGTTGCGTGGTAATGCGGGATGGCTACACCTTC. Its protein is CASSCVVMRDGYTF.

This clonotype was seen a handful of times. The genes are TRBV6-1 and TRBJ2-1; no clear D. Trimming left V 2 bases short and J 2 bases short, with 10 bases between. Germline assignment: CDR1 MNHNS and CDR2 SASEGT. The CDR3 loop spans 15 amino acids. The CDR3 DNA reads TGTGCCAGCAGTGAACTTCACGGAACCTACAATGAGCAGTTCTTC. Translation: CASSELHGTYNEQFF.

This clonotype was seen at least ten times. The V and J genes are TRBV29-1 and TRBJ2-1, with TRBD1 as a possible D gene (6 bases). CDR3 length: 14 amino acids. Trimming shortened V by 7 bases and J by 2 bases, and 15 bases separated the two germline ends. The germline V gene encodes CDR1 SQVTM and CDR2 ANQGSEA. The CDR3 is CSAVGTHTYNEQFF. CDR3 DNA sequence: TGCAGCGCCGTCGGGACACACACCTACAATGAGCAGTTCTTC.

Comments on this clonotype: The conserved phenylalanine or tryptophan is not found at the CDR3 terminus, so this likely reflects a read error. The DNA is omitted, as the CDR3 cannot be located on it reliably, and the CDR3 follows TCRdb's listing. The chain joins TRBV6-5 to TRBJ2-7; the table's D call, TRBD1, has no DNA check behind it. With termini counted, the CDR3 has 14 amino acids. Germline CDR1 and CDR2: MNHEY and SVGAGI. The CDR3 is CASRPTGGRGERYL.

A few counts support this clonotype. The chain joins TRBV29-1 to TRBJ2-1; 10 bases line up with TRBD2. V lost 3 bases to trimming and J lost 2 bases; unmatched junction nucleotides: 4. The CDR3 is 15 amino acids. In germline, CDR1 is SQVTM, CDR2 ANQGSEA. CDR3 DNA sequence: TGCAGCGTTGAGGGGCTAGCGGGAGCCTACAATGAGCAGTTCTTC. Amino acid sequence: CSVEGLAGAYNEQFF.

This clonotype was counted many times. V is TRBV7-9 and J is TRBJ1-5; D unclear. The CDR3 consists of 13 residues. V was clipped by 1 base and J by 4 bases, with 5 bases between them. Germline CDR1 SEHNR, CDR2 FQNEAQ (reference sequence). Here the CDR3 DNA reads TGTGCCAGCAGCTTAGGATGGAATCAGCCCCAGCATTTT. Its translation: CASSLGWNQPQHF.

This clonotype was seen ten or more times. DNA of the CDR3: TGTGCCAGCAGCTTAGAAAACGGGGGCTTTTACAATGAGCAGTTCTTC. Translated, it gives CASSLENGGFYNEQFF. The chain uses TRBV7-8 and TRBJ2-1, with D perhaps being TRBD1 or TRBD2 (6 bases each). CDR1 is SGHVS and CDR2 is FQNEAQ in the germline V gene. This CDR3 contains 16 residues. The V gene lost 1 base and the J gene lost 4 bases, with 14 bases spanning the gap.

In this sample, this clonotype turned up many times. This chain uses TRBV12-3 or TRBV12-4 with TRBJ2-2; D call uncertain. V lost 3 bases, J lost 6 bases, and 8 bases lay in between. The CDR3 covers 13 residues. The CDR3 nucleotides read TGTGCCAGCAGTTTGGGGAAGCCCGGGGAGCTGTTTTTT. Its translation is CASSLGKPGELFF.

There are a few counts of this clonotype. The V gene is TRBV14, the J gene TRBJ2-1; D may be TRBD2 (6 bases). Germline values: CDR1 SGHDN, CDR2 FVKESK. This CDR3 is built from 14 residues. Trimming removed 4 bases from V and 6 bases from J, with 13 bases in between. Here the CDR3 DNA reads TGTGCCAGCAGCCTTACGCGGAGGGGCAATGAGCAGTTCTTC. Translation gives CASSLTRRGNEQFF.

The rearrangement joins TRBV20-1 to TRBJ1-5; TRBD1 aligns across 8 bases. Trimming at V came to 1 base and at J to 5 bases, leaving 16 bases not matched to a gene. CDR1 and CDR2 from the germline V gene are DFQATT and SNEGSKA (reference sequence). The CDR3 has 18 residues. Here the CDR3 reads CSARVDDPGQALHQPQHF. The DNA of the CDR3 is TGCAGTGCTAGAGTAGATGATCCGGGACAGGCCCTTCATCAGCCCCAGCATTTT.

The table lists this clonotype with a few counts. For the CDR3, the DNA is TGTGCCAGCAGCGTAGGGGTGGGCTCCTACGAGCAGTACGTC. Translated: CASSVGVGSYEQYV. This chain connects TRBV9 to TRBJ2-7; no clear D. V gave up 0 bases and J gave up 0 bases, with 7 bases separating them. The CDR3 runs 14 residues. From germline, CDR1 is SGDLS and CDR2 YYNGEE.